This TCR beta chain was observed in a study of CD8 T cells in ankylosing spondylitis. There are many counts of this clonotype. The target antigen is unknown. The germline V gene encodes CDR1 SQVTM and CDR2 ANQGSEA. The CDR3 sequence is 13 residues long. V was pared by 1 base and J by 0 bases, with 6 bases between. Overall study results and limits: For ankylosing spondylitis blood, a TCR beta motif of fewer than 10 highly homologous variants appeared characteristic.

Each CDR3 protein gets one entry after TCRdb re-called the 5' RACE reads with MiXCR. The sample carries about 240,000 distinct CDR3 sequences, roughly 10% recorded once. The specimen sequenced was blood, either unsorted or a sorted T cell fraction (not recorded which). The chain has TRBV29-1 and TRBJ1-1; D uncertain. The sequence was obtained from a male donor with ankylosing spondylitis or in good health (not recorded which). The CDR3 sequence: CSVEARVNTEAFF. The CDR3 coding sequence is TGCAGCGTTGAAGCCCGAGTGAACACTGAAGCTTTCTTT. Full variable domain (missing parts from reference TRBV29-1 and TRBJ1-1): SAVISQKPSRDICQRGTSLTIQCQVDSQVTMMFWYRQQPGQSLTLIATANQGSEATYESGFVIDKFPISRPNLTFSTLTVSNMSPEDSSIYLCSVEARVNTEAFFGQGTRLTVV.